This entry concerns a single T cell receptor (beta chain). Its cognate antigen is unknown. The data were obtained in a study of cytomegalovirus exposure and HLA in healthy donors. Study conclusions and caveats: There were 150 to 200 TCR beta chains listed as cytomegalovirus-associated. Looking again later, the authors saw that most CMV-associated TCR beta chains seemed HLA-restricted.

The germline CDR1 and CDR2 sequences are SGHTA and FQGTGA. Trimming stripped 5 bases from V and 7 bases from J, with 17 bases between. CDR3 length: 15 residues. The study ran its PCR with 60 Vbeta and 13 Jbeta primers. Produced via immunoSEQ multiplex PCR; TCRdb's table is partial and in-frame only. Of about 200,000 clones in the sample, about 80% are singletons; the top ten hold approximately 14%. The chain joins TRBV7-3 to TRBJ1-4, with D perhaps TRBD1 (5 bases). The TCR was taken from a woman under 40 in good health and CMV-seropositive. The sequencing input was PBMCs. CDR3 residues: CASSRRDGSSEKLFF. The CDR3 DNA reads as TGTGCCAGCAGCAGGCGGGACGGCTCCAGTGAAAAACTGTTTTTT.